A single sample is the source of the 24 T cell receptor beta chains below, sequenced in a study of Graves' ophthalmopathy and Graves' hyperthyroidism. RNA transcripts were the template, and TCR beta CDR3 regions were amplified from them. A first-round RT-PCR used HTBI primers, followed by a second-round multiplex PCR. TCRdb analysed the multiplex PCR reads with MiXCR anew, one entry per CDR3 protein. Of a few hundred thousand distinct CDR3 sequences in the sample, just over 15% were seen once. What was sequenced was peripheral blood. The source is a woman aged 18-29 years with stable Graves' hyperthyroidism.

This chain joins TRBV29-1 and TRBJ1-1; TRBD1 agrees at 7 bases. V lost 7 bases to trimming and J lost 2 bases; unmatched junction nucleotides: 7. The germline gives CDR1 SQVTM, CDR2 ANQGSEA. This CDR3 is built from 13 residues. CDR3 in amino acids: CSASRGLNTEAFF. The CDR3 coding sequence is TGCAGCGCCTCGAGGGGGCTCAACACTGAAGCTTTCTTT.

The chain recombines TRBV6-4 with TRBJ2-2, with D perhaps TRBD2 (5 bases). This CDR3 spans 14 amino acids. Between the trimmed V and J ends, which lost 1 base and 7 bases, there was a span of 10 bases. Per germline, CDR1 MRHNA and CDR2 SNTAGT. The CDR3 loop reads CASSDLLGVGELFF. The CDR3 bases are TGTGCCAGCAGTGACTTACTAGGCGTCGGGGAGCTGTTTTTT.

This clonotype was detected ten times or more. J is TRBJ1-1 and V is TRBV6-2 or TRBV6-3; possible D gene TRBD1, 6 bases. Trimming cost V 9 bases and J 6 bases, with 20 bases left between them. The germline V gene has CDR1 MNHEY and CDR2 SVGEGT. The CDR3 covers 14 residues. The CDR3 reads CASQTGGSGAEAFF. In DNA, the CDR3 is TGTGCCAGTCAAACCGGGGGCTCCGGGGCTGAAGCTTTCTTT.

This clonotype was detected ten times or more. CDR3 nucleotide sequence: TGTGCCAGCAGCTCCGAGTTTCTTTTGAGGAGCACTGAAGCTTTCTTT. Protein product: CASSSEFLLRSTEAFF. V gene TRBV5-5 combines with J gene TRBJ1-1, with no clear D. The CDR3 consists of 16 residues. Germline loops: CDR1 SGHKS, CDR2 YYEKEE (reference sequence). The V gene lost 3 bases and the J gene lost 4 bases, with 19 bases spanning the gap.

The sample holds many counts of this clonotype. CDR3 sequence reads: CASSSAGGANQPQHF. CDR3 bases: TGTGCCAGTAGTAGCGCAGGGGGTGCGAATCAGCCCCAGCATTTT. V and J are TRBV19 and TRBJ1-5; the match to TRBD1 covers 7 bases. J lost 4 bases, V lost 4 bases, and 7 bases had no gene match. This CDR3 has 15 residues. Germline lookup yields CDR1 LNHDA and CDR2 SQIVND (reference sequence). The full variable domain, completed using reference TRBV19 and TRBJ1-5, is DGGITQSPKYLFRKEGQNVTLSCEQNLNHDAMYWYRQDPGQGLRLIYYSQIVNDFQKGDIAEGYSVSREKKESFPLTVTSAQKNPTAFYLCASSSAGGANQPQHFGDGTRLSIL.

This clonotype has at least ten counts. V and J are TRBV12-3 or TRBV12-4 and TRBJ1-6, with D possibly matching TRBD1 (5 bases). Trimming removed 6 bases from V and 6 bases from J, with 12 bases in between. The CDR3 loop spans 14 amino acids. The CDR3 is CASSPPGTNSPLHF. CDR3 bases: TGTGCCAGCAGCCCGCCCGGGACTAATTCACCCCTCCACTTT.

As to this clonotype: One base away lies a much larger clone, so this may be a sequencing read error. This CDR3 is CASSPTRSHFTDSDQPQHF. The CDR3 DNA reads TGTGCCAGCAGCCCTACGAGGTCTCACTTTACCGATAGCGATCAGCCCCAGCATTTT. The chain recombines TRBV28 with TRBJ1-5, with D unclear. This CDR3 has 19 residues. CDR1 MDHEN and CDR2 SYDVKM come from the germline V gene. Full variable domain (missing parts from reference TRBV28 and TRBJ1-5): DVKVTQSSRYLVKRTGEKVFLECVQDMDHENMFWYRQDPGLGLRLIYFSYDVKMKEKGDIPEGYSVSREKKERFSLILESASTNQTSMYLCASSPTRSHFTDSDQPQHFGDGTRLSIL.

This clonotype was observed at least ten times. The chain uses TRBV6-1 and TRBJ2-7, with D uncertain. Trimming stripped 7 bases from V and 7 bases from J, with 20 bases between. The CDR3 runs 14 residues. Germline values: CDR1 MNHNS, CDR2 SASEGT. The CDR3 protein is CASNKDGTLREQYF. The CDR3 DNA reads as TGTGCCAGCAATAAGGACGGCACCCTACGGGAGCAGTACTTC.

At least ten counts were recorded for this clonotype. The chain uses TRBV12-3 or TRBV12-4 and TRBJ2-5, with TRBD1 identical over 8 bases. The CDR3 has 16 amino acids. The V segment lost 7 bases and the J segment 4 bases; nucleotides outside the gene matches: 14. This CDR3 reads CASTASRGQGGETQYF. The CDR3 DNA sequence: TGTGCCAGCACCGCCAGCCGCGGACAGGGAGGAGAGACCCAGTACTTC.

This clonotype occurred many times. The chain carries TRBV5-1 and TRBJ2-2; a possible D gene is TRBD1 (6 bases). There are 15 residues in the CDR3. Per germline, CDR1 SGHRS and CDR2 YFSETQ. V was clipped by 2 bases and J by 1 base, with 9 bases between them. CDR3 DNA: TGCGCCAGCAGCTTACCGACAGGGAACACCGGGGAGCTGTTTTTT. Its protein product is CASSLPTGNTGELFF.

The table lists this clonotype with many counts. This rearrangement joins TRBV27 to TRBJ1-2; D perhaps matches TRBD1 (5 bases). The V and J ends lost 5 bases and 4 bases respectively, with 14 bases between them. This CDR3 has 14 amino acids. Germline V lookup: CDR1 MNHEY, CDR2 SMNVEV (reference sequence). The chain's CDR3 is CASSLGPGGYGYTF. In DNA form, the CDR3 reads TGTGCCAGCAGTCTGGGCCCGGGGGGCTATGGCTACACCTTC.

The chain uses TRBV7-2 and TRBJ1-1; the D gene is possibly TRBD1 (6 bases). Germline V gene lookup returns CDR1 SGHTA and CDR2 FQGNSA. The CDR3 has 14 amino acids. V lost 3 bases and J lost 5, with 13 bases in between. For the CDR3, the DNA is TGTGCCAGCAGCTTTCTGGGGGCGGATACTGAAGCTTTCTTT. It codes for CASSFLGADTEAFF.

The gene calls are TRBV5-1 and TRBJ1-1; D remains ambiguous. Per the germline V gene, CDR1 is SGHRS and CDR2 is YFSETQ. This CDR3 spans 15 amino acids. Trimming took off 0 bases at V and 3 bases at J, with 12 bases between the two ends. CDR3 protein: CASSLVGVEDTEAFF. The CDR3 DNA reads as TGCGCCAGCAGCTTGGTCGGGGTGGAGGACACTGAAGCTTTCTTT. Supplemented by reference TRBV5-1 and TRBJ1-1, the full variable domain reads KAGVTQTPRYLIKTRGQQVTLSCSPISGHRSVSWYQQTPGQGLQFLFEYFSETQRNKGNFPGRFSGRQFSNSRSEMNVSTLELGDSALYLCASSLVGVEDTEAFFGQGTRLTVV.

This clonotype was detected many times. CDR3 bases: TGTGCCAGCAGCCAGGGACTAGCAGTGGGCGAGCAGTACTTC. This translates into CASSQGLAVGEQYF. V is TRBV3-1 and J is TRBJ2-7, with 9 bases identical to TRBD2. Germline V lookup: CDR1 LGHDT, CDR2 YNNKEL (reference sequence). This CDR3 spans 14 amino acids. Trimming removed 3 bases from V and 6 bases from J; junction bases left unmatched: 6.

This clonotype was recorded at least ten times. This sequence joins TRBV12-3 or TRBV12-4 and TRBJ2-5; TRBD2 matches 9 bases. The length of the CDR3 is 15 residues. With 3 bases clipped from V and 5 bases from J, the junction kept 7 bases outside the gene matches. The CDR3 DNA reads TGTGCCAGCAGTTTCTTGCGGGGGGGCTGGGAGACCCAGTACTTC. Its translation is CASSFLRGGWETQYF.

This clonotype turned up a few times. The V call is TRBV19, the J call TRBJ1-5, with 8 positions matching TRBD1. The CDR3 has 17 amino acids. V was clipped by 7 bases and J by 0 bases; unmatched bases: 11. CDR1 and CDR2 (germline): LNHDA, SQIVND (reference sequence). The CDR3 DNA follows: TGTGCCAGTACCGGGGACAGGCGAAGAATTAGCAATCAGCCCCAGCATTTT. It yields the protein CASTGDRRRISNQPQHF.

This clonotype was counted ten times or more. The chain combines TRBV2 with TRBJ2-4; TRBD2 aligns across 7 bases. There are 15 residues in the CDR3. Germline CDR1 is SNHLY and CDR2 is FYNNEI. With 2 bases clipped from V and 5 bases from J, the junction kept 6 bases outside the gene matches. As DNA, the CDR3 is TGTGCCAGCAGTGAATGGGAGGGAGTGGAAAACATTCAGTACTTC. Its translation: CASSEWEGVENIQYF.

The V and J genes are TRBV10-3 and TRBJ2-2; D is possibly TRBD1 (5 bases). The germline CDR1 and CDR2 sequences are ENHRY and SYGVKD. The V end was cut by 2 bases, the J end by 5 bases, with 9 bases between. The CDR3 has 14 residues. Written as DNA, the CDR3 is TGTGCCATCAGTGAGGACAGAAGGACCGGGGAGCTGTTTTTT. Translated: CAISEDRRTGELFF.

At least ten counts were recorded for this clonotype. The chain combines TRBV6-1 with TRBJ2-5, with D possibly matching TRBD1 (6 bases). Germline-derived CDR1 and CDR2 are MNHNS and SASEGT. V lost 4 bases and J 4 bases, leaving 13 bases between the germline ends. CDR3 length equals 14 residues. The CDR3 DNA reads TGTGCCAGCAGTGGACAGGATCGCTTAGAGACCCAGTACTTC. Amino acid sequence: CASSGQDRLETQYF.

This clonotype was counted a few times. The rearrangement uses TRBV6-5 and TRBJ1-6, with TRBD1 identical over 7 bases. The germline V gene encodes CDR1 MNHEY and CDR2 SVGAGI. Trimming took 8 bases from V and 8 from J; bases not matched to a gene: 12. The CDR3 length is 15 residues. CDR3 sequence reads: CASGYRGGADSPLHF. In DNA form, the CDR3 reads TGTGCCAGCGGCTACAGGGGAGGAGCGGATTCACCCCTCCACTTT.

This clonotype showed up many times. CDR3: CASSLLGGTYGSPLHF. The CDR3 coding sequence is TGTGCCAGCAGCCTCTTAGGTGGGACTTACGGTTCACCCCTCCACTTT. The rearrangement uses TRBV6-5 and TRBJ1-6; D is perhaps TRBD1 (5 bases). Per germline, CDR1 MNHEY and CDR2 SVGAGI. This CDR3 has 16 residues. Trimming removed 6 bases at V and 9 bases at J, with 21 bases between.

The table lists this clonotype with many counts. The chain recombines TRBV6-1 with TRBJ2-2; 9 bases agree with TRBD1. V shed 5 bases and J 4 bases; nucleotides not matched to a gene: 5. The CDR3 is 15 amino acids. Germline V lookup: CDR1 MNHNS, CDR2 SASEGT. CDR3 nucleotide sequence: TGTGCCAGCAGTAAGGACAGGGGCCTCACCGGGGAGCTGTTTTTT. Its translation: CASSKDRGLTGELFF.

This clonotype appeared many times. V gene TRBV10-2 combines with J gene TRBJ2-5; 13 bases are shared with TRBD2. There are 17 residues in the CDR3. CDR1 and CDR2 (germline): WSHSY, SAAADI. V was pared by 1 base and J by 2 bases, with 4 bases of the junction left unmatched. The CDR3 here is CASSEFGLAGAQETQYF. The CDR3 DNA is TGCGCCAGCAGTGAGTTTGGACTAGCGGGGGCTCAAGAGACCCAGTACTTC.

This clonotype was recorded at least ten times. This rearrangement joins TRBV27 to TRBJ2-1; D is ambiguous. CDR1 MNHEY and CDR2 SMNVEV come from the germline V gene (reference sequence). The CDR3 is 15 amino acids. V was shortened by 11 bases and J by 0 bases, with 17 bases between the two germline ends. Written as DNA, the CDR3 is TGTGCCTGCAAAACCCCATTTACCTCCTACAATGAGCAGTTCTTC. Translating it yields CACKTPFTSYNEQFF.